The clone carrying this TCR beta chain has ten or more counts. This entry comes from a study of early T cells in non-severe SARS-CoV-2 infection. TCRdb used MiXCR to reprocess the 5' RACE reads, holding one entry per CDR3 protein. In the table there are over 60,000 distinct CDR3 sequences, roughly 10% of which are singletons. Germline V gene data show CDR1 as SQVTM and CDR2 as ANQGSEA. This CDR3 has 16 amino acids. V lost 0 bases and J 0 bases, leaving 12 bases between the germline ends. The sample consisted of whole blood, taken at baseline. The J gene is TRBJ2-1, the V gene TRBV29-1; unclear D gene. This sequence was found in an adult who was a healthcare worker with PCR-confirmed SARS-CoV-2 infection or an uninfected control (not recorded which). In DNA, the CDR3 is TGCAGCGTTGAAGACGTGGGGAAAAGCTCCTACAATGAGCAGTTCTTC. It specifies CSVEDVGKSSYNEQFF.